The source of this TCR beta chain is a study of STAT5B mutations in CD4+ large granular lymphocyte leukemia. Points from the study as a whole: Top patient clones used TRBV06 genes more often: 8/27 versus 2/35 in controls.

CDR3 length equals 13 residues. CDR1 is MGHDK and CDR2 is SYGVNS in the germline V gene. V lost 10 bases, J lost 0 bases, and 10 bases lay in between. The method was immunoSEQ multiplex PCR; TCRdb's version includes in-frame clones alone and lacks a portion of them. The sample carries under 50,000 clones, roughly four fifths recorded once. To note about this clone: The antigen remains unidentified.

V gene TRBV25-1 combines with J gene TRBJ2-1; D perhaps matches TRBD1 (6 bases). The sequenced sample was CD4+ T cells from blood buffy coats. The TCR was taken from a human donor in good health. The CDR3 spells CATGQTSYNEQFF. The CDR3 region has the DNA TGTGCCACCGGACAGACCTCCTACAATGAGCAGTTCTTC.